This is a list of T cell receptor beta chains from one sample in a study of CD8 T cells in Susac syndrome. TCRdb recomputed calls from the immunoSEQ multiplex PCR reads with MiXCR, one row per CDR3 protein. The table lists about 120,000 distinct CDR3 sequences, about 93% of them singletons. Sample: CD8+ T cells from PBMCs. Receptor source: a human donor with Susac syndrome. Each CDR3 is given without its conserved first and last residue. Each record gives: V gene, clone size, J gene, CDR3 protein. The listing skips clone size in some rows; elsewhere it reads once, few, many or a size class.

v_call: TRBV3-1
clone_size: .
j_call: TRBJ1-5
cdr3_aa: ASSQEVGQPQH

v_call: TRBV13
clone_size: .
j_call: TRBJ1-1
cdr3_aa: ASSPAGTENTEAF

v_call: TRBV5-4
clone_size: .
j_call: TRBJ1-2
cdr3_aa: ASSTGTGLFYGYT

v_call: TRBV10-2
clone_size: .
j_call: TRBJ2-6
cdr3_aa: ASSETQAGANVLT

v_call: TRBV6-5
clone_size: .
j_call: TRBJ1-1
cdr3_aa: ASTQGGEAF

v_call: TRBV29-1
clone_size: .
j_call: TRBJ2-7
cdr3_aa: SVPKMDSYEQY

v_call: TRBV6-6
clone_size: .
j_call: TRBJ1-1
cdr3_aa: ASSQLRVMNTEAF

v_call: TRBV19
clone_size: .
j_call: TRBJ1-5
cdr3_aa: ATQDRGRGGNQPQH

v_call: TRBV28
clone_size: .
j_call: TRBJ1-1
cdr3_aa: ASSQDSGAF

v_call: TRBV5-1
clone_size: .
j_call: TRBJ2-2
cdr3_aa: ASSLRGSTRELF

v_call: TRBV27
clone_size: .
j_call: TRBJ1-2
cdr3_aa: ASSAGGGYT

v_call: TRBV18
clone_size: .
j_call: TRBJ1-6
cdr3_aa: ASSPPVTNSPLH

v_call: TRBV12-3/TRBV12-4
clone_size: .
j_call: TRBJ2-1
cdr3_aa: ASTSPKGTPYNEQF

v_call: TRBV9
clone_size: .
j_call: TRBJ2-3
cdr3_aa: ASSVVGVHPSAADTQY

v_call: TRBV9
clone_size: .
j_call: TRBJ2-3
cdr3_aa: ASSVGAGLTDTQY

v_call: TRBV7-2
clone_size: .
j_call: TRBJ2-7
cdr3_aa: ASSLTGFGHYEQY

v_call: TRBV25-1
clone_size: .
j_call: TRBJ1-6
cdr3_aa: ASSAGNNSPLH

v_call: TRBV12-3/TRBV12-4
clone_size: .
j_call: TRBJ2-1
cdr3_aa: ASSMEGSTSQVQF

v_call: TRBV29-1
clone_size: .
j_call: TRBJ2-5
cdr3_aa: SVELGTLQETQY

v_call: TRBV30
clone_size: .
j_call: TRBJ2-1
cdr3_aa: AWSVSQVGEQF

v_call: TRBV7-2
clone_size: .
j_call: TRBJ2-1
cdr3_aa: ASSDGGWANEQF

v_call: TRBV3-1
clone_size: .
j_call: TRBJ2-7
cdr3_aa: ASSQGWLGEQY

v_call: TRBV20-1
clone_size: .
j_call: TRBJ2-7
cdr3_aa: SARDPVAGGDEQY

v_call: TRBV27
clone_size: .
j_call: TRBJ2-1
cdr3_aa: ASSLGGSEQF

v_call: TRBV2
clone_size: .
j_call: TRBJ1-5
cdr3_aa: ASSEDLLDSYSNQPQH

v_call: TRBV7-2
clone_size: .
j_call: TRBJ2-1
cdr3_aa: ASSTGYTGEQF

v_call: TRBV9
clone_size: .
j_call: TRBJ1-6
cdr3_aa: ASSVDSQNSYNSPLH

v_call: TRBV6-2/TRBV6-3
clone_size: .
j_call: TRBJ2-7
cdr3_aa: ASSSLVHEQY

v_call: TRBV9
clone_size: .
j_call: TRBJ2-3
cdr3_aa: ASSVLAGGVTTDTQY

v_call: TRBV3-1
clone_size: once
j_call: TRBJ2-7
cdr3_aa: ASSQEGTVYPQSYEQY

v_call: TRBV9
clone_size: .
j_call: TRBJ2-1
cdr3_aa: ASSVSPSGGAYEQF

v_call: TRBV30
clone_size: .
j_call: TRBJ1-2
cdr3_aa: AWSWGTTNYGYT

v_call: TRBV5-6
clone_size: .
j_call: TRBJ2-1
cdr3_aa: ASSLGAGLHNEQF

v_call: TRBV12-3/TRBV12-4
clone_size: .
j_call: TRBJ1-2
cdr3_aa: ASSSPPF

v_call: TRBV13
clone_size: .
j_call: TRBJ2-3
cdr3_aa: ASAGILTDTQY

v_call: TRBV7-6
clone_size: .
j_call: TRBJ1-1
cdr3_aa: ASSLAGGQGTQENTEAF

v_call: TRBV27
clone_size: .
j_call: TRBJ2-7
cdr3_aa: ASSFGGSYEQY

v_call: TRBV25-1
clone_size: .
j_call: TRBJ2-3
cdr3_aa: ASSELGGGGAFLTDTQY

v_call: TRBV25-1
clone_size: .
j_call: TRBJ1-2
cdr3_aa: ASSETSLNYGYT

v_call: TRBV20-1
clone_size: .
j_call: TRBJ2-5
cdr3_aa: SARDLRGRETQY

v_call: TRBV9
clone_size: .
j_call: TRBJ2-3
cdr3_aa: ASSVWTSGGSTDTQY

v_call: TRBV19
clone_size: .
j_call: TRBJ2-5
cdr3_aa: ASSIDTEETQY

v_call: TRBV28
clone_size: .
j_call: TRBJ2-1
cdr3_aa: ASSLGSGGEQF

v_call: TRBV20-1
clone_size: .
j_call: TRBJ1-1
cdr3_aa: SARDWGPAVAF

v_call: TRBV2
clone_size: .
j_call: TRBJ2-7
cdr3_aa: ASSEDGTGTYEQY

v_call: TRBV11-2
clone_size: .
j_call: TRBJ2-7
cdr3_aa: ASSLEWRGIYEQY

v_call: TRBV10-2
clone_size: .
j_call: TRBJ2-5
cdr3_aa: ASSDPETQY

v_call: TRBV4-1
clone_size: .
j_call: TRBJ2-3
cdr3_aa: ASSQDPNSLDTQY

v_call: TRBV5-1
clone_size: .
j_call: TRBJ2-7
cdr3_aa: ASSFGTSYEQY

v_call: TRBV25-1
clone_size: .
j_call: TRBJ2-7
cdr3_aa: ASSLNTYEQY